The 6 T cell receptor beta chains presented below share a single source sample, sequenced in a study of blood T cell repertoires in COVID-19. TCRdb's copy holds only in-frame clones and misses some; the assay was immunoSEQ multiplex PCR. Of 200,000 to 250,000 clones detected, approximately 82% appear once; the ten largest clones hold 1.5% to 2%. Sequencing was performed on peripheral blood. Source of these receptors: a woman at least 80 years old with acute or convalescent COVID-19.

The chain employs TRBV11-2 and TRBJ2-3; 7 bases fit TRBD2. V shed 4 bases and J 5 bases; nucleotides not matched to a gene: 9. The germline CDR1 and CDR2 sequences are SGHAT and FQNNGV. CDR3 length: 15 residues. CDR3 nucleotides: TGTGCCAGCAGCTCACCGGGACTACGGATAGATACGCAGTATTTT. Amino acids: CASSSPGLRIDTQYF.

The V gene is TRBV9, the J gene TRBJ1-6, with 9 bases that match TRBD1. This CDR3 is 16 amino acids long. V shed 0 bases, J shed 10 bases, and the junction held 8 bases outside the gene matches. CDR1 SGDLS and CDR2 YYNGEE come from the germline V gene. The CDR3 DNA reads TGTGCCAGCAGCGTAGCTTTGGACAGGGGCAGGTCACCCCTCCACTTT. It specifies CASSVALDRGRSPLHF. The full variable domain, with the rest looked up from reference TRBV9 and TRBJ1-6, is DSGVTQTPKHLITATGQRVTLRCSPRSGDLSVYWYQQSLDQGLQFLIQYYNGEERAKGNILERFSAQQFPDLHSELNLSSLELGDSALYFCASSVALDRGRSPLHFGNGTRLTVT.

This CDR3 reads CASSQATGWRGGYGQPQHF. The CDR3 DNA sequence: TGTGCCAGCAGCCAAGCCACAGGATGGCGGGGGGGTTACGGTCAGCCCCAGCATTTT. This sequence joins TRBV3-1 (or the pseudogene TRBV3-2) and TRBJ1-5; a weak D match, TRBD1 (5 bases). In germline, CDR1 is LGHDT, CDR2 YNNKEL (reference sequence). Trimming removed 1 base at V and 6 bases at J, with 25 bases between. The CDR3 contains 19 residues.

This rearrangement joins TRBV5-4 to TRBJ2-3; no reliable D call. The V end lost 2 bases, the J end lost 1 base, and 11 bases lay between the germline ends. There are 15 residues in the CDR3. Germline values: CDR1 SGHNT, CDR2 YYREEE (reference sequence). The DNA for the CDR3 is TGTGCCAGCAGCTTCTTTCGGTCCCGCACAGATACGCAGTATTTT. Protein: CASSFFRSRTDTQYF.

Comment on this clone: The same CDR3 can be traced to other DNA sequences in this sample. The chain has TRBV7-8 and TRBJ1-5; D is undetermined. Per the germline V gene, CDR1 is SGHVS and CDR2 is FQNEAQ. The CDR3 loop spans 13 amino acids. V was clipped by 6 bases and J by 3 bases, with 9 bases between them. This CDR3 reads CASSSTDNQPQHF. For the CDR3, the DNA is TGTGCCAGCAGTTCAACAGACAATCAGCCCCAGCATTTT. Supplemented by reference TRBV7-8 and TRBJ1-5, the full variable domain reads GAGVSQSPRYKVAKRGQDVALRCDPISGHVSLFWYQQALGQGPEFLTYFQNEAQLDKSGLPSDRFFAERPEGSVSTLKIQRTQQEDSAVYLCASSSTDNQPQHFGDGTRLSIL.

V is TRBV28 and J is TRBJ2-7; tentative D call: TRBD1 (7 bases). Germline assignment: CDR1 MDHEN and CDR2 SYDVKM. Trimming left V 6 bases short and J 0 bases short, with 21 bases between. The CDR3 runs 17 residues. Here the CDR3 DNA reads TGTGCCAGCAGCTCGACAGGGATGCTAGCGTACTCCTACGAGCAGTACTTC. It encodes CASSSTGMLAYSYEQYF.